The entry below describes one T cell receptor (beta chain). V gave up 1 base and J gave up 0 bases, with 19 bases separating them. The CDR3 covers 19 residues. Germline CDR1 is GTSNPN and CDR2 is SVGIG (reference sequence). The data are from a study of CD8+ T cells in alopecia areata. After isolation, RNA underwent reverse transcription to generate cDNA as the sequencing template. Using immunoSEQ multiplex PCR, the repertoire was profiled, and TCRdb retains in-frame clones only, with some absent. Of 150,000 to 200,000 clones listed, 50% to 70% are singletons. This specimen was CD4+ T cells sorted from blood, taken at week 0. The TCR comes from a human donor with alopecia areata. The rearrangement links TRBV30 to TRBJ2-6, with D unclear. The CDR3 bases are TGTGCCTGGAGTGAGAGATTATGGTTTAGGAGCTCTGGGGCCAACGTCCTGACTTTC. As protein: CAWSERLWFRSSGANVLTF.